Listed here is a single TCR beta chain. The ends lost 4 bases at V and 5 bases at J; junction bases unmatched: 9. Germline V gives CDR1 SGHNT, CDR2 YENEEA. The CDR3 runs 16 residues. Profiled with immunoSEQ multiplex PCR; TCRdb holds only in-frame clones, not every one. This table holds 80,000 to 95,000 clones, 92% found once. This entry belongs to a study of OX40 agonist ivuxolimab in advanced cancers. The V call is TRBV11-3, the J call TRBJ1-1, with 11 nucleotides matching TRBD1. The material sequenced was CD4+ or CD8+ T cells sorted from blood, taken in a trial of the OX40 agonist ivuxolimab. The clonotype was recovered from an adult with an advanced solid tumor such as melanoma, head and neck, liver or kidney cancer. Here the CDR3 DNA reads TGTGCCAGCAGCTCCCCTGGGACAGGGGGGAGAACTGAAGCTTTCTTT. Residues: CASSSPGTGGRTEAFF.